This is a list of T cell receptor beta chains from one sample in a study of regulatory T cells in long-lasting Graves disease. MiXCR, applied by TCRdb to the multiplex PCR reads, yields one record per CDR3 protein. The sample carries 200,000 to 250,000 distinct CDR3 sequences, approximately 18% recorded once. These data were likewise used in another study, on T cells in Graves' hyperthyroidism and ophthalmopathy.

Sequenced here: peripheral blood mononuclear cells (PBMCs), sampled at new diagnosis, from a patient treated with antithyroid drugs. These receptors were obtained from a woman under 40 with Graves disease. Both conserved end residues are part of each CDR3. A D gene is named only where the DNA matches it firmly. For some rows the clone size is stated as once, few or many, or as a class when expanded; others skip it.

j_call	clone_size	v_call	d_call	cdr3_aa	cdr3_nt
TRBJ2-3	NA	TRBV20-1	NA	CSASDLPARMADTQYF	TGCAGTGCTTCGGACCTACCGGCACGGATGGCAGATACGCAGTATTTT
TRBJ1-4	many	TRBV27	NA	CASSPRGQTNEKLFF	TGTGCCAGCAGTCCCCGGGGGCAGACTAATGAAAAACTGTTTTTT
TRBJ2-6	NA	TRBV10-3	NA	CAISEETVGRSSGANVLTF	TGTGCCATCAGTGAAGAAACGGTTGGACGGAGCTCTGGGGCCAACGTCCTGACTTTC
TRBJ2-1	NA	TRBV11-2	TRBD1	CASSPVQGDSYNEQFF	TGTGCCAGCAGCCCCGTCCAGGGGGACTCCTACAATGAGCAGTTCTTC
TRBJ1-1	many	TRBV12-3/TRBV12-4	NA	CASSVKAGTEAFF	TGTGCCAGCAGTGTGAAGGCAGGGACTGAAGCTTTCTTT
TRBJ1-2	many	TRBV5-1	TRBD1	CASSAGQGALIEGYTF	TGCGCCAGCAGCGCCGGACAGGGGGCGCTTATTGAAGGCTACACCTTC
TRBJ2-5	many	TRBV20-1	NA	CSARDRVVAKETQYF	TGCAGTGCTAGAGATAGGGTAGTAGCAAAGGAGACCCAGTACTTC
TRBJ2-5	few	TRBV9	NA	CASSTGWRGGSEETQYF	TGTGCCAGCAGCACCGGTTGGAGGGGGGGTAGTGAAGAGACCCAGTACTTC
TRBJ1-2	NA	TRBV9	NA	CASSAIGPRDGYGYTF	TGTGCCAGCAGCGCAATAGGACCACGGGACGGCTATGGCTACACCTTC
TRBJ2-1	many	TRBV7-8	TRBD2	CASSKRTSGQFF	TGTGCCAGCAGCAAGCGGACTAGCGGGCAGTTCTTC
TRBJ1-2	many	TRBV24-1	TRBD1	CATSDLTGDGYTF	TGTGCCACCAGTGATCTGACAGGGGACGGCTACACCTTC
TRBJ2-6	once	TRBV27	NA	CASSDRPHNSGANVLTF	TGTGCCAGCAGTGACCGTCCACACAACTCTGGGGCCAACGTCCTGACTTTC
TRBJ2-7	NA	TRBV12-3/TRBV12-4	TRBD1	CASSLVGTGASSYEQYF	TGTGCCAGCAGTTTAGTTGGGACAGGGGCGAGTTCCTACGAGCAGTACTTC
TRBJ2-1	NA	TRBV6-1	NA	CASTNYADGEFF	TGTGCCAGCACCAATTATGCGGACGGGGAGTTCTTC
TRBJ1-6	few	TRBV2	NA	CASRQPRWDSPLHF	TGTGCCAGCAGGCAACCGAGGTGGGATTCACCCCTCCACTTT
TRBJ1-1	many	TRBV19	NA	CASSIKGANTEAFF	TGTGCCAGTAGTATAAAAGGGGCGAACACTGAAGCTTTCTTT
TRBJ1-1	many	TRBV2	NA	CASSGEGNTEAFF	TGTGCCAGCAGTGGTGAGGGGAACACTGAAGCTTTCTTT
TRBJ1-1	NA	TRBV18	TRBD1	CARSPTDRFSEAFF	TGTGCCAGGTCACCGACGGACAGGTTCTCTGAAGCCTTCTTT